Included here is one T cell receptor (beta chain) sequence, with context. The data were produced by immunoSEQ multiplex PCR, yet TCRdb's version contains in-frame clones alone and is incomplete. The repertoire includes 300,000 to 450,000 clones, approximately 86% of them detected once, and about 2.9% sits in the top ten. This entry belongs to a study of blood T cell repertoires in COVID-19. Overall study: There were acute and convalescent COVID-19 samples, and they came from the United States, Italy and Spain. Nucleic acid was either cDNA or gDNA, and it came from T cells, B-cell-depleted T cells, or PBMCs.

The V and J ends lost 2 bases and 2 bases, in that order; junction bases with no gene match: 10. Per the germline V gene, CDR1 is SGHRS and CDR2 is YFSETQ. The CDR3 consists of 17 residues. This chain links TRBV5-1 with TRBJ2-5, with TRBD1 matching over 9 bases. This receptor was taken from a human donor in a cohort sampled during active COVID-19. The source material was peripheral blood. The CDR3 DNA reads TGCGCCAGCAGCTTCATAGGACAGGGGTATGGGCAAGAGACCCAGTACTTC. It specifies CASSFIGQGYGQETQYF.